The rows below give T cell receptor beta chains drawn from one sample of a study of identical twins. TCRdb fed the 5' RACE reads into MiXCR, producing one record per CDR3 protein. The sample has around 450,000 distinct CDR3 sequences; approximately 15% are singletons. The sample was also reused in another study, on yellow fever vaccine responses in identical twins.

The sequenced material came from CD4+ T cells sorted from blood. These receptors all stem from a woman between 18 and 30 years old in good health. CDR3s include the opening cysteine and the closing phenylalanine or tryptophan. The D gene is left open where the match is weak. Size is omitted from some rows. Given values are once, few, many or a class for expanded clones.

>TRBV12-3/TRBV12-4|few|-|15|TRBJ2-3
CASSLIEYPPPTQYF
TGTGCCAGCAGTTTGATAGAGTACCCCCCACCAACGCAGTATTTT
>TRBV6-2/TRBV6-3|-|-|15|TRBJ2-5
CASSYYSAGGETQYF
TGTGCCAGCAGTTACTATTCGGCCGGCGGGGAGACCCAGTACTTC
>TRBV24-1|-|TRBD2|13|TRBJ2-3
CATRGGAVGTQYF
TGTGCCACCCGGGGGGGGGCGGTAGGTACGCAGTATTTT
>TRBV28|-|TRBD1|15|TRBJ2-1
CASTDLLRDRAEQFF
TGTGCCAGCACTGACCTTCTCCGGGACAGGGCTGAGCAGTTCTTC
>TRBV4-3|few|TRBD2|15|TRBJ2-1
CASSLSGMTYNEQFF
TGCGCCAGCAGCCTGAGCGGGATGACATACAATGAGCAGTTCTTC
>TRBV4-2|few|TRBD2|17|TRBJ2-7
CASSQEARTSGNYEQYF
TGTGCCAGCAGCCAAGAAGCAAGGACTAGCGGTAACTACGAGCAGTACTTC
>TRBV12-3/TRBV12-4|many|-|14|TRBJ2-1
CASSPAGPYNEQFF
TGTGCCAGCAGTCCGGCGGGGCCCTACAATGAGCAGTTCTTC
>TRBV3-1|-|-|13|TRBJ2-7
CASSQVPQYEQYF
TGTGCCAGCAGCCAAGTCCCTCAATACGAGCAGTACTTC
>TRBV7-2|-|-|15|TRBJ2-7
CASSPSRRAPYEQYF
TGTGCCAGCAGCCCCTCCCGCAGGGCCCCCTACGAGCAGTACTTC
>TRBV14|few|-|14|TRBJ2-3
CASSRDYGLDTQYF
TGTGCCAGCAGCCGCGACTATGGATTAGATACGCAGTATTTT
>TRBV20-1|-|TRBD2|14|TRBJ2-1
CSAREGGAYNEQFF
TGCAGTGCTAGGGAGGGAGGGGCCTACAATGAGCAGTTCTTC
>TRBV27|-|TRBD1|15|TRBJ1-1
CASSPNRGLYTEAFF
TGTGCCAGCAGTCCCAACAGGGGGCTGTACACTGAAGCTTTCTTT
>TRBV20-1|few|-|14|TRBJ2-7
CSARSPSTAHEQYF
TGCAGTGCTAGAAGCCCTTCTACGGCCCACGAGCAGTACTTC
>TRBV15|-|-|16|TRBJ1-1
CATSRALGALNTEAFF
TGTGCCACCAGCAGAGCGTTAGGGGCACTAAACACTGAAGCTTTCTTT
>TRBV5-5|-|TRBD2|16|TRBJ2-5
CASSPFSGGAVETQYF
TGTGCCAGCAGCCCCTTTAGCGGGGGGGCCGTAGAGACCCAGTACTTC
>TRBV20-1|-|TRBD2|13|TRBJ2-1
CSARDGGVNEQFF
TGCAGTGCTAGAGACGGGGGGGTGAATGAGCAGTTCTTC
>TRBV7-2|few|-|12|TRBJ2-5
CASSLDPLAQYF
TGTGCCAGCAGCTTAGACCCCCTGGCCCAGTACTTC
>TRBV29-1|-|-|13|TRBJ1-1
CSVVTTLNTEAFF
TGCAGCGTTGTGACAACTTTGAACACTGAAGCTTTCTTT
>TRBV5-1|-|-|11|TRBJ2-7
CASSLAGITYF
TGCGCCAGCAGCTTGGCCGGAATCACTTACTTC
>TRBV7-9|few|-|14|TRBJ2-3
CASSRSSGADTQYF
TGTGCCAGCAGCCGAAGTTCGGGCGCAGATACGCAGTATTTT
>TRBV7-9|few|-|16|TRBJ2-2
CASSEETGSYTGELFF
TGTGCCAGCAGCGAAGAAACCGGGAGTTACACCGGGGAGCTGTTTTTT
>TRBV6-1|many|-|15|TRBJ1-1
CASKTGEILNTEAFF
TGTGCCAGCAAAACGGGGGAGATACTGAACACTGAAGCTTTCTTT
>TRBV10-3|-|-|14|TRBJ2-1
CAISEGRGMDEQFF
TGTGCCATCAGTGAAGGCAGGGGAATGGATGAGCAGTTCTTC